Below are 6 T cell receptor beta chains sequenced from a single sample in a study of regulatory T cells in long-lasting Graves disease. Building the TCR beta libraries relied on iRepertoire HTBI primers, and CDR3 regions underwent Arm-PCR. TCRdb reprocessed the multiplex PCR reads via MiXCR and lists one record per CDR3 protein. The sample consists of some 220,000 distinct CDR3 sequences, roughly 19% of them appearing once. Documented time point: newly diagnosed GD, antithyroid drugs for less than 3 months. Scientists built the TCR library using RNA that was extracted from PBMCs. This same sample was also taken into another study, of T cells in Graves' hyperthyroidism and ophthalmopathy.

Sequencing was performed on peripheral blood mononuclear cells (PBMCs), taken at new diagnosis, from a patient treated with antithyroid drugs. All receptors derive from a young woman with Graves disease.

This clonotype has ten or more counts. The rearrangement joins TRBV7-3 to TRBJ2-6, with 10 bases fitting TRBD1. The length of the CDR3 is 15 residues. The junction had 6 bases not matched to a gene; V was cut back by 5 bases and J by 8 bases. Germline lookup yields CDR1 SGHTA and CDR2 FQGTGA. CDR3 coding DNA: TGTGCCAGCAGCGGCGGACAGGGGGTGTCCAACGTCCTGACTTTC. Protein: CASSGGQGVSNVLTF. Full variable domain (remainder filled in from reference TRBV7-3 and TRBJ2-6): GAGVSQTPSNKVTEKGKYVELRCDPISGHTALYWYRQSLGQGPEFLIYFQGTGAADDSGLPNDRFFAVRPEGSVSTLKIQRTERGDSAVYLCASSGGQGVSNVLTFGAGSRLTVL.

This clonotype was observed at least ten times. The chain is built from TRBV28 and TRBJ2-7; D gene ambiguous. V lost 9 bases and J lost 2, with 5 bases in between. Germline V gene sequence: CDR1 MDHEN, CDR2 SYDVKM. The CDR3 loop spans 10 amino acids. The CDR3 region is CASSTYEQYF. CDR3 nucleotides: TGTGCCAGTTCGACCTACGAGCAGTACTTC.

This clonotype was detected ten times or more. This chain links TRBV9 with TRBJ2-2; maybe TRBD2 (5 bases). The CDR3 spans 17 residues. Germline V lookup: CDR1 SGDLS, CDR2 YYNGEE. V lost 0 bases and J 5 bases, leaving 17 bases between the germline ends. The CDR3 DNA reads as TGTGCCAGCAGCGTAGCTACGGGAAGGGCGGTGACCGGGGAGCTGTTTTTT. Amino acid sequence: CASSVATGRAVTGELFF. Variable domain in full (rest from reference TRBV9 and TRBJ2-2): DSGVTQTPKHLITATGQRVTLRCSPRSGDLSVYWYQQSLDQGLQFLIQYYNGEERAKGNILERFSAQQFPDLHSELNLSSLELGDSALYFCASSVATGRAVTGELFFGEGSRLTVL.

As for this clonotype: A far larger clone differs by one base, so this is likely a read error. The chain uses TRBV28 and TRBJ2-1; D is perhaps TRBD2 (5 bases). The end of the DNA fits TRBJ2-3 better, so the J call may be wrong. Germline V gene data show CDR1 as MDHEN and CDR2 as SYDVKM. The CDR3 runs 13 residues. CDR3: CASSLFYPREQYF. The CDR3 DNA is TGTGCCAGCAGTTTATTCTATCCACGGGAGCAGTATTTT.

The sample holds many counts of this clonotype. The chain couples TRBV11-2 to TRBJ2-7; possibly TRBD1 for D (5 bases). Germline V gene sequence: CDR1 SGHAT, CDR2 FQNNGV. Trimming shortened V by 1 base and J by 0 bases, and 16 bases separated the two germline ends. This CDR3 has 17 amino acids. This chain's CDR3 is CASSLVGAGTSSYEQYF. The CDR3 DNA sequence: TGTGCCAGCAGCTTAGTAGGGGCAGGTACATCCTCCTACGAGCAGTACTTC.

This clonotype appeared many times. The CDR3 is CASSLGSFYNEQFF. In DNA, the CDR3 is TGTGCCAGCAGCTTAGGATCCTTTTACAATGAGCAGTTCTTC. The genes are TRBV13 and TRBJ2-1; no firm D call. The germline V gene has CDR1 PRHDT and CDR2 FYEKMQ (reference sequence). This CDR3 contains 14 residues. Trimming pared 0 bases from V and 4 bases from J, leaving 7 bases between.